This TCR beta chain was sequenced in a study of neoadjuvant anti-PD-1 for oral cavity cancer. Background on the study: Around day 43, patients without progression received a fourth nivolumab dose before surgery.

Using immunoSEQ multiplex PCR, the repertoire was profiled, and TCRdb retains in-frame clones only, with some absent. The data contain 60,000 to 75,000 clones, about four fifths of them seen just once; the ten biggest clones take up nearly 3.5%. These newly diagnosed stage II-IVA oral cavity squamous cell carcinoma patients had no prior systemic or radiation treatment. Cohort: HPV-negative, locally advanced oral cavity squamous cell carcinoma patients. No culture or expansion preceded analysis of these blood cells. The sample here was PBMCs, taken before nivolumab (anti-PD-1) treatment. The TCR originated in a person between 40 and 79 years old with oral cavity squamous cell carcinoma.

The DNA for the CDR3 is TGTGCCTGGAGTGCGGACCCCCGGAGCTATGGCTACACCTTC. This translates into CAWSADPRSYGYTF. The chain uses TRBV30 and TRBJ1-2; no definite D call. Trimming took off 1 base at V and 4 bases at J, with 13 bases between the two ends. Germline V gene lookup returns CDR1 GTSNPN and CDR2 SVGIG (reference sequence). The length of the CDR3 is 14 residues.